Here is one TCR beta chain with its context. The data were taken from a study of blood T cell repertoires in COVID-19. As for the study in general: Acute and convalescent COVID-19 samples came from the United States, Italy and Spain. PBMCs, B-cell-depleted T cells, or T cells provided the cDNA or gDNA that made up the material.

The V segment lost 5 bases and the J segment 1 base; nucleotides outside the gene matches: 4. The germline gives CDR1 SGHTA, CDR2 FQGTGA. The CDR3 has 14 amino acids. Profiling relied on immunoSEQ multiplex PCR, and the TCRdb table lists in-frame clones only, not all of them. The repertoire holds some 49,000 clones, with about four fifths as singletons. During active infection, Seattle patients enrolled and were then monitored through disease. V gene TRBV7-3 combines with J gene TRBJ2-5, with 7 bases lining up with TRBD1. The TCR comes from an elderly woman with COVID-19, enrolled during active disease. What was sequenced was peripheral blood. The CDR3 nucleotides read TGTGCCAGCAGCCTCCGACAGGGCCAAGAGACCCAGTACTTC. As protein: CASSLRQGQETQYF.